This passage covers 24 T cell receptor beta chains from one sample sequenced in a study of regulatory T cells in long-lasting Graves disease. The time point denotes: newly diagnosed GD, antithyroid drugs for less than 3 months. PBMC RNA was the source of the TCR library. The TCR beta library used iRepertoire HTBI primers with Arm-PCR amplification of CDR3. A single record per CDR3 protein comes from TCRdb applying MiXCR to the multiplex PCR reads. The sample lists approximately 540,000 distinct CDR3 sequences; about 12% were seen once. The sample was also reused in another study, on T cells in Graves' hyperthyroidism and ophthalmopathy.

Specimen: peripheral blood mononuclear cells (PBMCs), collected at new diagnosis, from a patient treated with antithyroid drugs. The receptors originated from a woman under 40 with Graves disease.

In its sample, this clonotype was seen many times. The chain uses TRBV4-2 and TRBJ1-1; D is undetermined. Trimming removed 2 bases at V and 1 base at J, with 8 bases between. From germline, CDR1 is LGHNA and CDR2 YNFKEQ. This CDR3 has 14 amino acids. The CDR3 DNA follows: TGTGCCAGCAGCCAATGGGCAGCGAACACTGAAGCTTTCTTT. It specifies CASSQWAANTEAFF.

For this clonotype: Possible read error: a much larger clone is one base away. The V call is TRBV7-9, the J call TRBJ1-1, with D maybe TRBD1 (6 bases). The CDR3 sequence is 13 residues long. Germline V gene lookup returns CDR1 SEHNR and CDR2 FQNEAQ (reference sequence). The CDR3 sequence: CASSSYGGTGAFF. CDR3 bases: TGTGCCAGCAGCTCATACGGGGGCACTGGAGCTTTCTTT.

This clonotype was counted between two and nine times. The chain carries TRBV9 and TRBJ2-7; TRBD2 aligns across 8 bases. With 0 bases clipped from V and 4 bases from J, the junction kept 9 bases outside the gene matches. This CDR3 spans 16 amino acids. The V gene's germline CDR1 is SGDLS and CDR2 YYNGEE. The CDR3 here is CASSVGDGRAEYEQYF. Here the CDR3 DNA reads TGTGCCAGCAGCGTAGGAGACGGGAGGGCCGAGTACGAGCAGTACTTC.

The chain links TRBV5-1 to TRBJ2-1, with TRBD1 matching 8 bases. The CDR3 loop spans 15 amino acids. Germline CDR1 and CDR2: SGHRS and YFSETQ. V gave up 0 bases and J gave up 7 bases; unmatched junction bases: 6. DNA for the CDR3: TGCGCCAGCAGCTTGGTTTACAGGGGGATGAATGAGCAGTTCTTC. This codes for CASSLVYRGMNEQFF.

A few counts support this clonotype. The genes are TRBV3-1 and TRBJ2-1, with 8 positions matching TRBD2. The CDR3 consists of 15 residues. Germline CDR1 and CDR2: LGHDT and YNNKEL (reference sequence). The trim removed 2 bases at V and 4 bases at J, leaving 4 bases unmatched. The chain's CDR3 is CASSQRAGAYNEQFF. The CDR3 DNA sequence: TGTGCCAGCAGCCAAAGAGCGGGGGCGTACAATGAGCAGTTCTTC.

Notes on this clonotype: Possible read error: a much larger clone is one base away. The V and J genes are TRBV7-8 and TRBJ2-3; D tentatively reads TRBD1 or TRBD2 (5 bases each). The V end was cut by 5 bases, the J end by 2 bases, with 23 bases between. Per the germline V gene, CDR1 is SGHVS and CDR2 is FQNEAQ. The CDR3 spans 18 residues. The CDR3 is CASSITASGSVITDTQYF. Here the CDR3 DNA reads TGTGCCAGCAGCATAACGGCGTCAGGGAGCGTGATCACAGATACGCAGTATTTT.

The V call is TRBV6-1, the J call TRBJ2-7; D is possibly TRBD2 (5 bases). This CDR3 is 12 amino acids long. From germline, CDR1 is MNHNS and CDR2 SASEGT. Trimming left V 6 bases short and J 3 bases short, with 9 bases between. The chain's CDR3 is CASSPDYYEQYF. The DNA of the CDR3 is TGTGCCAGCAGCCCCGACTACTACGAGCAGTACTTC.

The chain combines TRBV11-3 with TRBJ2-7, with 7 bases fitting TRBD2. J was trimmed by 2 bases and V by 6 bases; bases with no gene match: 10. The CDR3 consists of 15 residues. In germline, CDR1 is SGHNT, CDR2 YENEEA. CDR3 sequence (DNA): TGTGCCAGCAGTGAACGAGGGAGGGGCACCTACGAGCAGTACTTC. Translation: CASSERGRGTYEQYF.

This clonotype was seen a handful of times. The chain carries TRBV12-3 or TRBV12-4 and TRBJ2-3, with no clear D. The J call is uncertain, as TRBJ2-5 better fits the DNA end. CDR3 length: 12 residues. The CDR3 region is CASSVKIETQYF. CDR3 DNA: TGTGCCAGCAGTGTAAAAATCGAGACCCAGTACTTC.

This clonotype was picked up many times. V gene TRBV5-6 combines with J gene TRBJ2-7; 8 positions match TRBD1. The CDR3 consists of 12 residues. J gave up 6 bases and V 4 bases, and 3 bases lay outside the gene matches. CDR1 SGHDT and CDR2 YYEEEE come from the germline V gene. The CDR3 loop reads CASSLRGREQYF. CDR3 DNA: TGTGCCAGCAGCCTCAGGGGGCGCGAGCAGTACTTC. The full variable domain, with the rest looked up from reference TRBV5-6 and TRBJ2-7, is DAGVTQSPTHLIKTRGQQVTLRCSPKSGHDTVSWYQQALGQGPQFIFQYYEEEERQRGNFPDRFSGHQFPNYSSELNVNALLLGDSALYLCASSLRGREQYFGPGTRLTVT.

This clonotype has a count of ten or more. The chain employs TRBV15 and TRBJ2-5, with D hard to call. Germline values: CDR1 LNHNV, CDR2 YYDKDF (reference sequence). V lost 1 base to trimming and J lost 1 base, with 7 bases between them. There are 14 residues in the CDR3. As DNA, the CDR3 is TGTGCCACCAGCAGAGGGCAGGTCCAAGAGACCCAGTACTTC. Its translation is CATSRGQVQETQYF.

This clonotype was recorded a few times. The rearrangement links TRBV6-2 or TRBV6-3 to TRBJ2-3, with D hard to call. This CDR3 comprises 12 residues. Germline V lookup: CDR1 MNHEY, CDR2 SVGEGT. V shed 6 bases and J shed 5 bases, with 9 bases lying between them. The CDR3 nucleotides are TGTGCCAGCAGGCCACCGGGAGATACGCAGTATTTT. Translated: CASRPPGDTQYF.

This clonotype was counted at least ten times. The J gene is TRBJ1-1, the V gene TRBV11-1; a weak D match, TRBD1 (5 bases). Germline V gene lookup returns CDR1 SGHAT and CDR2 FQDESV (reference sequence). CDR3 length equals 16 residues. V was shortened by 2 bases and J by 5 bases, with 18 bases between the two germline ends. CDR3 sequence: CASSLYPFGGDTEAFF. The CDR3 nucleotides read TGTGCCAGCAGCTTATATCCCTTCGGGGGAGATACTGAAGCTTTCTTT.

This clonotype occurred a few times. Since the CDR3 does not end with the conserved phenylalanine or tryptophan, this likely comes from a read error. This rearrangement joins TRBV20-1 to TRBJ2-5, with D uncertain. This CDR3 is built from 12 residues. The V gene's germline CDR1 is DFQATT and CDR2 SNEGSKA (reference sequence). V gave up 3 bases and J gave up 1 base, with 6 bases separating them. The CDR3 loop is CSARFVQETQYL. CDR3 bases: TGCAGTGCTAGGTTTGTCCAAGAGACCCAGTACCTC.

This clonotype was seen more than once but under ten times. The chain employs TRBV20-1 and TRBJ2-7; 11 positions agree with TRBD2. The CDR3 is 14 amino acids. Trimming removed 3 bases from V and 6 bases from J; junction bases left unmatched: 7. Germline-derived CDR1 and CDR2 are DFQATT and SNEGSKA (reference sequence). The CDR3 region is CSASGASGRFEQYF. In nucleotides, the CDR3 is TGCAGTGCTAGCGGGGCTAGCGGGAGGTTCGAGCAGTACTTC.

This clonotype was recorded many times. This chain links TRBV6-2 or TRBV6-3 with TRBJ2-3; 8 bases are a match to TRBD2. The CDR3 is 16 amino acids. Losses at the gene ends were 2 bases for V and 2 bases for J; bases not matched to a gene: 6. Germline CDR1 reads MNHEY; CDR2 reads SVGEGT. The chain's CDR3 is CASSYGAGGTTDTQYF. The CDR3 DNA is TGTGCCAGCAGTTACGGCGCGGGAGGAACCACAGATACGCAGTATTTT.

The chain is built from TRBV20-1 and TRBJ2-7; weak D call: TRBD2 (5 bases). The CDR3 sequence is 13 residues long. The germline gives CDR1 DFQATT, CDR2 SNEGSKA (reference sequence). V shed 3 bases and J shed 0 bases, with 9 bases lying between them. CDR3 residues: CSARGGYSYEQYF. As DNA, the CDR3 is TGCAGTGCTAGGGGCGGGTACTCCTACGAGCAGTACTTC.

This clonotype was recorded at least ten times. The rearrangement uses TRBV27 and TRBJ2-5; no reliable D call. Per germline, CDR1 MNHEY and CDR2 SMNVEV (reference sequence). This CDR3 spans 17 amino acids. V was cut by 11 bases and J by 4 bases, with 29 bases left in between. The CDR3 is CAPSGPFREPQLETQYF. The CDR3 nucleotides read TGTGCCCCCTCAGGCCCCTTTCGCGAACCCCAACTAGAGACCCAGTACTTC.

This chain links TRBV6-2 or TRBV6-3 with TRBJ2-5; 7 bases fit TRBD2. Germline V gene data show CDR1 as MNHEY and CDR2 as SVGEGT. The CDR3 length is 13 residues. After removal of 2 bases from V and 7 bases from J, the junction contained 4 bases not matched to a gene. CDR3 nucleotides: TGTGCCAGCAGTTACCCTGGCGGGAGGACCCAGTACTTC. Translated, it gives CASSYPGGRTQYF.

This clonotype has a count of ten or more. The chain has TRBV6-1 and TRBJ2-7; 7 bases fit TRBD1. Germline-derived CDR1 and CDR2 are MNHNS and SASEGT. After removal of 5 bases from V and 4 bases from J, the junction contained 8 bases not matched to a gene. This CDR3 region has 14 residues. In DNA, the CDR3 is TGTGCCAGCAGTCACCGGGACAGTTCTTACGAGCAGTACTTC. Encoded protein: CASSHRDSSYEQYF.

Details on this clonotype: A read error may produce the germline difference seen at one junction end. The chain carries TRBV11-2 and TRBJ1-3, with 8 bases matching TRBD1. Germline V gene data show CDR1 as SGHAT and CDR2 as FQNNGV. This CDR3 is built from 15 residues. The CDR3 spells CTSSGRTGFWNTIYF. CDR3 coding DNA: TGTACCAGCAGCGGGAGGACAGGGTTTTGGAACACCATATATTTT.

This clonotype occurred many times. This chain links TRBV28 with TRBJ2-1; TRBD2 aligns across 9 bases. Per germline, CDR1 MDHEN and CDR2 SYDVKM. The CDR3 sequence is 16 residues long. J lost 4 bases, V lost 3 bases, and 7 bases had no gene match. The CDR3 loop reads CASSFLEAGGYNEQFF. CDR3 coding DNA: TGTGCCAGCAGTTTTCTAGAAGCGGGGGGATACAATGAGCAGTTCTTC.

This clonotype was counted at least ten times. DNA for the CDR3: TGTGCCAGCAGTTTTCTAGGGCGGGGCCCCCAAGAGACCCAGTACTTC. It yields the protein CASSFLGRGPQETQYF. V usage is TRBV12-3 or TRBV12-4 and J usage is TRBJ2-5; a possible D gene is TRBD2 (6 bases). Trimming took off 3 bases at V and 1 base at J, with 15 bases between the two ends. The CDR3 covers 16 residues.

This clonotype was found many times. The V and J genes are TRBV18 and TRBJ1-5; 9 nucleotides match TRBD1. CDR3 length: 17 amino acids. V lost 3 bases to trimming and J lost 5 bases; unmatched junction nucleotides: 11. CDR1 KGHSH and CDR2 LQKENI come from the germline V gene. CDR3 region: CASSPIPPQGADQPQHF. The CDR3 nucleotides are TGTGCCAGCTCACCTATACCCCCACAGGGGGCGGATCAGCCCCAGCATTTT.